Following are 14 T cell receptor beta chains from one sample sequenced in a study of T cell responses to AZD1222 COVID-19 vaccine. Produced via immunoSEQ multiplex PCR; TCRdb's table is partial and in-frame only. Here the sample spans 180,000 or so clones, about 92% being singletons. Sample: peripheral blood, taken 28 days after the second AZD1222 dose. The receptors come from an adult who received the AZD1222 COVID-19 vaccine.

The chain employs TRBV2 and TRBJ1-4, with 7 bases lining up with TRBD1. The trim removed 5 bases at V and 5 bases at J, leaving 5 bases unmatched. Germline V gives CDR1 SNHLY, CDR2 FYNNEI. The CDR3 contains 14 residues. CDR3 protein: CASSPGQLNEKLFF. The DNA for the CDR3 is TGTGCCAGCAGTCCGGGACAGTTGAATGAAAAACTGTTTTTT.

The gene calls are TRBV25-1 and TRBJ2-3; D unclear. Per germline, CDR1 MGHDK and CDR2 SYGVNS. This CDR3 has 13 residues. Trimming removed 3 bases from V and 3 bases from J, with 7 bases in between. In DNA, the CDR3 is TGTGCCAGCAGTGACCTTGTAACAGATACGCAGTATTTT. Protein sequence: CASSDLVTDTQYF.

This clone showed up just once. The chain links TRBV11-2 to TRBJ2-3, with 8 bases fitting TRBD2. The V segment lost 6 bases and the J segment 7 bases; nucleotides outside the gene matches: 9. CDR1 is SGHAT, CDR2 FQNNGV, per germline. The CDR3 spans 14 residues. This chain's CDR3 is CASSPGGYTNTQYF. CDR3 DNA sequence: TGTGCCAGCAGTCCGGGAGGGTACACGAATACGCAGTATTTT.

The chain recombines TRBV4-3 with TRBJ1-1; D gene unclear. The CDR3 is 16 amino acids. V shed 0 bases and J shed 3 bases, with 14 bases lying between them. Looked up from germline, CDR1 is LGHNA and CDR2 is YSLEER. CDR3 DNA: TGCGCCAGCAGCCAAGATCGGGCTACCTCACACACTGAAGCTTTCTTT. Translation gives CASSQDRATSHTEAFF.

V is TRBV7-2 and J is TRBJ2-3; D possibly corresponds to TRBD2 (6 bases). The V gene lost 1 base and the J gene lost 5 bases, with 10 bases spanning the gap. This CDR3 spans 14 amino acids. In germline, CDR1 is SGHTA, CDR2 FQGNSA. The CDR3 loop is CASSLDGSGDTQYF. DNA for the CDR3: TGTGCCAGCAGCTTAGACGGGAGTGGAGATACGCAGTATTTT.

Comments on this clone: One end of the junction is discordant with germline, which a read error may explain. The chain has TRBV7-9 and TRBJ1-6, with TRBD1 matching over 9 bases. The CDR3 is made up of 15 amino acids. Germline V gene lookup returns CDR1 SEHNR and CDR2 FQNEAQ (reference sequence). The CDR3 coding sequence is TGTGCCAGTAGCTGGGGGACAGGGAGATACTCACCCCTCCACTTT. Its translation is CASSWGTGRYSPLHF. The whole variable domain, remainder taken from reference TRBV7-9 and TRBJ1-6, is DTGVSQNPRHKITKRGQNVTFRCDPISEHNRLYWYRQTLGQGPEFLTYFQNEAQLEKSRLLSDRFSAERPKGSFSTLEIQRTEQGDSAMYLCASSWGTGRYSPLHFGNGTRLTVT.

The chain carries TRBV2 and TRBJ1-4; 9 bases are a match to TRBD1. V lost 9 bases and J lost 3; bases outside the gene matches: 8. The CDR3 is made up of 15 amino acids. Per the germline V gene, CDR1 is SNHLY and CDR2 is FYNNEI. The CDR3 DNA reads as TGTGCCAGTTGCAGGACAGGGGTGCCTAATGAAAAACTGTTTTTT. Translating gives CASCRTGVPNEKLFF.

This chain links TRBV14 with TRBJ2-1; the D gene is possibly TRBD1 (5 bases). Germline values: CDR1 SGHDN, CDR2 FVKESK. V was cut by 0 bases and J by 3 bases, with 9 bases left in between. This CDR3 is built from 15 residues. The CDR3: CASSQDRQFYNEQFF. CDR3 nucleotides: TGTGCCAGCAGCCAAGATAGACAGTTCTACAATGAGCAGTTCTTC.

The chain's CDR3 is CASSPVLKLAGTYNEQFF. As DNA, the CDR3 is TGTGCCAGCAGCCCCGTACTTAAGCTAGCGGGAACCTACAATGAGCAGTTCTTC. The chain couples TRBV27 to TRBJ2-1; 9 positions match TRBD2. Losses at the gene ends were 6 bases for V and 2 bases for J; bases not matched to a gene: 14. Germline V lookup: CDR1 MNHEY, CDR2 SMNVEV (reference sequence). CDR3 length: 18 amino acids.

This chain connects TRBV20-1 to TRBJ1-1; D possibly corresponds to TRBD1 (5 bases). From germline, CDR1 is DFQATT and CDR2 SNEGSKA (reference sequence). V lost 3 bases to trimming and J lost 0 bases, with 14 bases between them. The CDR3 sequence is 15 residues long. Here the CDR3 reads CSASRDSLMNTEAFF. The CDR3 DNA sequence: TGCAGTGCTAGTCGTGACAGTCTAATGAACACTGAAGCTTTCTTT.

This clone appeared once. The V call is TRBV18, the J call TRBJ2-3, with 7 positions matching TRBD2. The length of the CDR3 is 15 residues. The J segment lost 0 bases and the V segment lost 6 bases, leaving 6 bases of the junction unmatched. Germline CDR1 and CDR2: KGHSH and LQKENI. The CDR3 DNA is TGTGCCAGCTCTCCCAGCGGGGCAAGCACAGATACGCAGTATTTT. Translated, it gives CASSPSGASTDTQYF.

Here the CDR3 reads CASSLGGGLDETQYF. CDR3 bases: TGTGCCAGCAGTTTGGGAGGGGGCCTTGACGAGACCCAGTACTTC. The chain uses TRBV27 and TRBJ2-5, with D perhaps given as TRBD1 or TRBD2 (7 bases each). V was clipped by 3 bases and J by 5 bases, with 16 bases between them. The length of the CDR3 is 15 residues. Germline CDR1 MNHEY, CDR2 SMNVEV (reference sequence).

J is TRBJ1-2 and V is TRBV27; D unclear. The CDR3 is 13 residues long. The germline V and J ends were trimmed by 4 bases and 0 bases, with 6 bases remaining between them. Germline V gene sequence: CDR1 MNHEY, CDR2 SMNVEV (reference sequence). CDR3 bases: TGTGCCAGCAGTTGGGGTCCTAACTATGGCTACACCTTC. Translation: CASSWGPNYGYTF.

Written as DNA, the CDR3 is TGTGCCATCAGGTCCCAGGGGAGCTCCTACGAGCAGTACTTC. This sequence encodes CAIRSQGSSYEQYF. The chain links TRBV10-3 to TRBJ2-7; TRBD1 might be the D (6 bases). The V gene lost 6 bases and the J gene lost 0 bases, with 12 bases spanning the gap. The CDR3 extends over 14 amino acids. Per germline, CDR1 ENHRY and CDR2 SYGVKD.